This record concerns one T cell receptor (beta chain) sequence. Its antigen is currently not known. Qualities for individual bases were not recorded, and no much larger clone is one base off. The collaborating institutions used their own protocols to collect whole blood in K2EDTA tubes. For TCRbeta analysis, collaborators shipped samples in one of three forms: frozen whole blood, isolated PBMCs, or DNA extracted from either of those sample types. The germline ends are 21 bases apart after V is trimmed by 4 bases and J by 0 bases. CDR3 length: 19 amino acids, cysteine to phenylalanine. The entry retains the CDR3 DNA only, 57 bases that are in frame from base 1. Looking up the germline V gene (reference sequence) yields CDR1 SEHNR and CDR2 FQNEAQ. The entry originates in a study of blood T cell repertoires in COVID-19 (TCRdb year 2020). In the study overall: Collaborator samples came from the United States, Italy and Spain and covered acute and convalescent phases of COVID-19. The repertoires were released in a freely available public database meant as a resource for research on the immune response to SARS-CoV-2. The material from the prospective study consisted of cDNA or gDNA derived from T cells, B-cell-depleted T cells, or PBMCs. Samples came from the ongoing ImmuneRACE study (first 160 participants) plus 1,254 subjects from 6 global collaborators. HLA class I and class II types, where available, came from metadata supplied by the sample provider rather than from assay-based typing. The dataset comprised deeply sampled blood TCRbeta repertoires from subjects exposed to, actively infected with, or recovered from COVID-19. The sample metadata nearly always contained a de-identified subject ID, COVID-19 status, age in years and sex. Points the paper makes about the study in general: Clinical and demographic metadata were provided uncurated, with the amount varying by source and participant.

TCRbeta CDR3 regions were amplified from genomic DNA by means of the immunoSEQ Assay, a bias-controlled multiplex PCR. The original methods were these. Nucleated cell counts per sample were estimated from amplification of reference gene primers within the assay. Sequence reads were collapsed and filtered to measure the absolute abundance of every unique TCRbeta CDR3 rearrangement. Productive Simpson clonality was computed per sample as the square root of Simpson's diversity index over productive rearrangements. Sourced from immuneACCESS, this table was stored by TCRdb with only in-frame sequences that have V and J called. A share of the clones is absent; for the studies checked, an unresolved V gene accounts for under half, and the remainder has no known explanation. V and J calls and clone size follow that table, whereas D and trimming were derived from the DNA. The sample contains 200,000 to 250,000 clones, 85% of them found a single time. The biggest ten clones account for more than 6% of the sample.

The sequence came from a woman aged 60 to 75 with active or convalescent COVID-19. The specimen sequenced was peripheral blood. This sequence uses TRBV7-9 and TRBJ1-4; there is no confident call for the D gene. The CDR3 corresponds to CASSSGRWNGPSTNEKLFF. The nucleotide sequence reads TGTGCCAGCAGCTCCGGGAGATGGAATGGACCCTCAACTAATGAAAAACTGTTTTTT.